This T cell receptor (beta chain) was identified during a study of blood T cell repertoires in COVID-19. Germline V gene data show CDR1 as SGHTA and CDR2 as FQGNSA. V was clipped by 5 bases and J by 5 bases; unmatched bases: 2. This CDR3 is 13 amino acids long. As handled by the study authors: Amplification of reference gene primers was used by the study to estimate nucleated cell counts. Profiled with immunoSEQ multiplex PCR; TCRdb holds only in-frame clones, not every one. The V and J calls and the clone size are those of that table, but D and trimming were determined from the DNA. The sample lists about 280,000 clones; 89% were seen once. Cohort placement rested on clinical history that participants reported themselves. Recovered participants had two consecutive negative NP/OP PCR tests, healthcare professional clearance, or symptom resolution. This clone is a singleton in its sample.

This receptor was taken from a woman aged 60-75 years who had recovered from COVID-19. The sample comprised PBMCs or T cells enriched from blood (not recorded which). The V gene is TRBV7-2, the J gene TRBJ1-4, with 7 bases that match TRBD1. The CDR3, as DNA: TGTGCCAGCAGCCGGGGACAGAATGAAAAACTGTTTTTT. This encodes CASSRGQNEKLFF.